Listed below are T cell receptor beta chains from one sample, sequenced in a study of cytomegalovirus exposure and HLA in healthy donors. The repertoire was sequenced with immunoSEQ multiplex PCR; TCRdb's copy has only in-frame clones and lacks some. The sample lists 200,000 or so clones; 76% were seen once. Sequencing was performed on PBMCs. The receptor set was obtained from a young man in good health and CMV-seronegative. The CDR3 runs from the conserved cysteine through the conserved F or W. Fields, in order: V gene, clone size, CDR3 length, J gene, D gene, CDR3 DNA, CDR3 protein. A D gene is named only where the DNA matches it firmly. Size tells how often a clone was seen (once, few, many) or the class of an expanded clone, and some rows leave it out.

TRBV28	few	13	TRBJ2-7	NA	TGTGCCAGCAGTTTCCTGTGGGCGTACGAGCAGTACTTC	CASSFLWAYEQYF
TRBV6-5	few	15	TRBJ2-7	TRBD1	TGTGCCAGCAGTTACTCAGGGACAGGGCGCTACGAGCAGTACTTC	CASSYSGTGRYEQYF
TRBV9	NA	16	TRBJ2-3	TRBD2	TGTGCCAGCAGCGTAGGGGAGGGGATGCGGACAGATACGCAGTATTTT	CASSVGEGMRTDTQYF
TRBV4-2	NA	14	TRBJ1-2	TRBD1	TGTGCCAGCAGCCAACGGACAGGGAAGGATGGCTACACCTTC	CASSQRTGKDGYTF
TRBV6-1	NA	15	TRBJ1-5	NA	TGTGCCAGCAGTGAGGTGGCAGGGTTCAATCAGCCCCAGCATTTT	CASSEVAGFNQPQHF
TRBV28	NA	16	TRBJ2-1	TRBD1	TGTGCCAGCAGTCCTGATAGACAGGGGGCCTACAATGAGCAGTTCTTC	CASSPDRQGAYNEQFF
TRBV6-1	once	15	TRBJ2-3	TRBD2	TGTGCCAGCAGGGAAAGGGAGGGTGGCACAGATACGCAGTATTTT	CASREREGGTDTQYF
TRBV30	few	13	TRBJ1-2	NA	TGTGCCTGGTCAAGGACACTGAACTATGGCTACACCTTC	CAWSRTLNYGYTF
TRBV5-1	NA	13	TRBJ2-4	NA	TGCGCCAGCAGCCCGGACTCAGTGGACATTCAGTACTTC	CASSPDSVDIQYF
TRBV19	NA	15	TRBJ2-7	TRBD2	TGTGCCAGTAGTATTCAGGCGGGAGTCGTAAGCGAGCAGTACTTC	CASSIQAGVVSEQYF
TRBV5-8	NA	17	TRBJ2-7	NA	TGTGCCAGCAGCCTACCCTTTTACGGACTTCATTCCTACGAGCAGTACTTC	CASSLPFYGLHSYEQYF
TRBV30	NA	13	TRBJ1-3	NA	TGTGCCTGTGCCAGGGCTTTAGGAAACACCATATATTTT	CACARALGNTIYF
TRBV4-1	NA	13	TRBJ1-3	NA	TGCGCCAGCAGCCAAGCAAATGGAAACACCATATATTTT	CASSQANGNTIYF
TRBV4-1	few	19	TRBJ2-7	TRBD2	TGCGCCAGCAGCCACCCCGGACTAGCGGGAGGGCCGAGGTCCTACGAGCAGTACTTC	CASSHPGLAGGPRSYEQYF
TRBV11-2	NA	12	TRBJ1-1	NA	TGTGCCAGCAGACACACAGGCACTGAAGCTTTCTTT	CASRHTGTEAFF
TRBV28	NA	14	TRBJ2-1	NA	TGTGCCAGCAGTCCCACAGGGTTTAACAATGAGCAGTTCTTC	CASSPTGFNNEQFF
TRBV2	NA	15	TRBJ2-3	TRBD1	TGTGCCAGCGGACCCGGGACAGGGCAGGGGGGTACGCAGTATTTT	CASGPGTGQGGTQYF
TRBV28	NA	14	TRBJ2-1	TRBD2	TGTGCCAGCAGTTTACTAGCGGGAGTTCAGGAGCAGTTCTTC	CASSLLAGVQEQFF
TRBV5-1	NA	18	TRBJ2-7	TRBD2	TGCGCCAGCAGTCCATTTTTGCTGGGGACTAGCGCGTTGTACGAGCAGTACTTC	CASSPFLLGTSALYEQYF
TRBV18	NA	15	TRBJ1-3	NA	TGTGCCAGCTCACCACCGTCGGGGGGCGGAAACACCATATATTTT	CASSPPSGGGNTIYF
TRBV19	NA	12	TRBJ1-5	TRBD1	TGTGCCAGCAAACAGGGGGATCAGCCCCAGCATTTT	CASKQGDQPQHF
TRBV2	NA	12	TRBJ1-2	NA	TGTGCCAGCAGGGAGGACAGTTATGGCTACACCTTC	CASREDSYGYTF
TRBV2	NA	15	TRBJ2-2	NA	TGTGCCAGCACGGTAGCGGAGGTTAACACCGGGGAGCTGTTTTTT	CASTVAEVNTGELFF
TRBV4-1	few	15	TRBJ2-3	TRBD2	TGCGCCAGCAGCCGATCTAGCGGAGGCACAGATACGCAGTATTTT	CASSRSSGGTDTQYF
TRBV19	NA	14	TRBJ2-7	TRBD1	TGTGTCAAACGCGGGAGGGACAGGGGGTGCGAGCAGTACTTC	CVKRGRDRGCEQYF
TRBV7-9	NA	17	TRBJ2-5	TRBD1	TGTGCCAGCAGCTCTTCACGTCCCGGGACAGAGCCTACGGAGCAGTACTTC	CASSSSRPGTEPTEQYF
TRBV7-8	NA	13	TRBJ2-1	NA	TGTGCCAGCAGCTTAGTGCTGAGCGATGAGCAGTTCTTC	CASSLVLSDEQFF
TRBV5-1	NA	15	TRBJ2-2	NA	TGCGCCAGCAGCGGAGGACAGTTCGACGCCGGGGAGCTGTTTTTT	CASSGGQFDAGELFF
TRBV30	NA	12	TRBJ2-7	NA	TGTGCCTGGAGTGTAGGCAGGGACGAGCAGTACTTC	CAWSVGRDEQYF
TRBV6-5	NA	14	TRBJ2-5	TRBD2	TGTGCCAGCAGTCTCAGCGGGGGCCAAGAGACCCAGTACTTC	CASSLSGGQETQYF
TRBV19	NA	14	TRBJ1-2	TRBD1	TGTGCCAGTAGGCCACAGGGGTTCGGCTATGGCTACACCTTC	CASRPQGFGYGYTF
TRBV28	NA	16	TRBJ1-1	TRBD1	TGTGCCAGCACCCTAAGGGACAGGGTGGGAGACACTGAAGCTTTCTTT	CASTLRDRVGDTEAFF
TRBV25-1	NA	15	TRBJ2-5	TRBD2	TGTGCCAGCAGCGAGGGACTAGCGGTCCAAGAGACCCAGTACTTC	CASSEGLAVQETQYF
TRBV30	NA	15	TRBJ1-1	TRBD1	TGTGCCTGGAGTGGGGGGGTGGGACAGGGAACTGAAGCTTTCTTT	CAWSGGVGQGTEAFF
TRBV19	NA	17	TRBJ2-6	TRBD1	TGTGCCAGTAGTTGGGGGACAGTTCCCTCTGGGGCCAACGTCCTGACTTTC	CASSWGTVPSGANVLTF
TRBV6-6	NA	15	TRBJ2-3	TRBD2	TGTGCCAGCATTGGCCTAGCGGGAGTAACAGATACGCAGTATTTT	CASIGLAGVTDTQYF
TRBV7-3	NA	13	TRBJ1-1	NA	TGTGCCAGCAGAGGAGGGCTAAACACTGAAGCTTTCTTT	CASRGGLNTEAFF
TRBV9	NA	14	TRBJ1-2	NA	TGTGCCAGCGGGGGGACGCGTCCCCCCTATGGCTACACCTTC	CASGGTRPPYGYTF
TRBV7-9	NA	15	TRBJ2-1	NA	TGTGCCAGCAGGGATGATCGGAGCTCCTACAATGAGCAGTTCTTC	CASRDDRSSYNEQFF
TRBV5-4	NA	16	TRBJ1-2	NA	TGTGCCAGCAGCTTTTCAACACTCCAGGGGTTCTATGGCTACACCTTC	CASSFSTLQGFYGYTF
TRBV28	NA	14	TRBJ1-5	TRBD1	TGTGCCAGCAGTTCCGGGACAGGCAATCAGCCCCAGCATTTT	CASSSGTGNQPQHF
TRBV6-1	NA	15	TRBJ2-2	TRBD1	TGTGCCAGCAGTTGGGGACAGGGGAACACCGGGGAGCTGTTTTTT	CASSWGQGNTGELFF
TRBV30	NA	13	TRBJ2-1	NA	TGTGCCTGGAGTGGAACTAGTTACAATGAGCAGTTCTTC	CAWSGTSYNEQFF
TRBV6-1	NA	13	TRBJ2-6	NA	TGTGCCAGCAGTGCTGTCGGGGCCAACGTCCTGACTTTC	CASSAVGANVLTF
TRBV15	NA	15	TRBJ1-4	NA	TGTGCCACCAGCAGAGATCCCCAAGAGTATGAAAAACTGTTTTTT	CATSRDPQEYEKLFF
TRBV6-5	few	15	TRBJ1-6	TRBD1	TGTGCCAGCAGTTACGGACAGGGGGTTAGTTCACCCCTCCACTTT	CASSYGQGVSSPLHF
TRBV9	NA	11	TRBJ1-1	NA	TGTGCCAGCGGGGGAGGGACTGAAGCTTTCTTT	CASGGGTEAFF
TRBV5-1	few	15	TRBJ2-5	TRBD1	TGCGCCAGCAGCTTGGACAGGGGGGCAACAGAGACCCAGTACTTC	CASSLDRGATETQYF
TRBV30	NA	12	TRBJ1-2	NA	TGTGCCTGGAGCCAGGGTGCCTATGGCTACACCTTC	CAWSQGAYGYTF
TRBV30	NA	12	TRBJ2-2	TRBD1	TGTGCCTGGGGGTTACAGGGGCCGGAGCTGTTTTTT	CAWGLQGPELFF
TRBV5-1	once	18	TRBJ2-7	TRBD2	TGCGCCAGCAGCTTGGCGTACCGACTAGCGGATAACCCCTACGAGCAGTACTTC	CASSLAYRLADNPYEQYF
TRBV5-4	few	13	TRBJ1-2	NA	TGTGCCAGCAGCTTCGGCATTCGGGATGGCTACACCTTC	CASSFGIRDGYTF
TRBV9	NA	16	TRBJ2-3	TRBD2	TGTGCCAGCAGCGCCAGACTAGCGACTAGCACAGATACGCAGTATTTT	CASSARLATSTDTQYF
TRBV6-5	NA	15	TRBJ2-7	TRBD1	TGTGCCAGCAGTCCTGGGACAGGGAGCTCCTACGAGCAGTACTTC	CASSPGTGSSYEQYF
TRBV28	NA	15	TRBJ2-7	TRBD1	TGTGCCAGCAGTTGGGGGACAGTAAGCGTATACGAGCAGTACTTC	CASSWGTVSVYEQYF
TRBV2	NA	18	TRBJ2-6	TRBD1	TGTGCCAGCAGTCCCGGGACAGGGAAAACCTCTGGGGCCAACGTCCTGACTTTC	CASSPGTGKTSGANVLTF
TRBV29-1	NA	16	TRBJ1-1	TRBD1	TGCAGCGTTGAAGTTTGGAGCGAAGGGGGCCACACTGAAGCTTTCTTT	CSVEVWSEGGHTEAFF
TRBV6-4	once	14	TRBJ2-5	TRBD2	TGTGCCAGCCCTCCTCCGCGGACTAGCTCTACCCAGTACTTC	CASPPPRTSSTQYF
TRBV6-5	once	15	TRBJ2-3	NA	TGTGCCAGCAGTTTTCGTCAGGGTAACACAGATACGCAGTATTTT	CASSFRQGNTDTQYF
TRBV5-6	NA	18	TRBJ2-3	TRBD1	TGTGCCAGCAGTTCGCCGGCAGGGGGCGTTGAATGGGGAGATACGCAGTATTTT	CASSSPAGGVEWGDTQYF